A single sample gave rise to the 8 T cell receptor beta chains below, sequenced in a study of T cell repertoires in cytomegalovirus infection. TCRdb re-analysed the reads in MiXCR, keeping a single row per CDR3 protein. The sample includes over 300,000 distinct CDR3 sequences, around a sixth of them seen just once. The source material was PBMCs. The receptors were gathered from a human donor in good health (CMV status not recorded). Some clones in this sample may be carry-over from other donors' samples.

The rearrangement links TRBV24-1 to TRBJ2-2, with D perhaps matching TRBD2 (6 bases). The CDR3 is 15 residues long. CDR1 and CDR2 (germline): KGHDR, SFDVKD. Trimming removed 9 bases at V and 1 base at J, with 14 bases between. The CDR3 DNA reads TGTGCCACCGGGAGGAAAGGGCTGAACACCGGGGAGCTGTTTTTT. This translates into CATGRKGLNTGELFF.

The chain employs TRBV20-1 and TRBJ2-3, with a weak D call TRBD2 (5 bases). V lost 5 bases and J 6 bases, leaving 18 bases between the germline ends. Looked up from germline, CDR1 is DFQATT and CDR2 is SNEGSKA (reference sequence). The CDR3 consists of 14 residues. Written as DNA, the CDR3 is TGCAGTGCTCCCCCTTCCGGGGTCCGTGATACGCAGTATTTT. As protein: CSAPPSGVRDTQYF.

This clonotype was observed a few times. The rearrangement uses TRBV20-1 and TRBJ1-2, with D tentatively TRBD1 (5 bases). This CDR3 is built from 15 residues. In germline, CDR1 is DFQATT, CDR2 SNEGSKA (reference sequence). The V gene lost 3 bases and the J gene lost 0 bases, with 14 bases spanning the gap. The CDR3 nucleotides are TGCAGTGCTAGTTACAAACCGGGGGCTAACTATGGCTACACCTTC. Its translation: CSASYKPGANYGYTF.

This rearrangement joins TRBV12-3 or TRBV12-4 to TRBJ1-2, with no clear D. V was clipped by 6 bases and J by 1 base, with 9 bases between them. The CDR3 extends over 13 amino acids. This CDR3 reads CASSGFFNYGYTF. CDR3 coding DNA: TGTGCCAGCAGCGGATTTTTTAACTATGGCTACACCTTC.

This clonotype was detected only once. The junction and the germline gene differ at one end; a read error may be behind it. The V and J genes are TRBV2 and TRBJ2-5; the D gene could be TRBD1 or TRBD2 (5 bases each). The CDR3 spans 12 residues. Germline V gives CDR1 SNHLY, CDR2 FYNNEI. Here the CDR3 DNA reads TGTGCCAGCAGCGAAGGGACGGAGACCCAGTGCTTC. It codes for CASSEGTETQCF.

This clonotype was counted ten times or more. This chain connects TRBV7-8 to TRBJ1-1; D uncertain. The CDR3 is 15 amino acids. Between the trimmed V and J ends, which lost 1 base and 1 base, there was a span of 10 bases. CDR1 SGHVS and CDR2 FQNEAQ come from the germline V gene. As DNA, the CDR3 is TGTGCCAGCAGCTTAGGGAACATGAAGAACACTGAAGCTTTCTTT. This sequence encodes CASSLGNMKNTEAFF. Full variable domain (rest looked up from reference TRBV7-8 and TRBJ1-1): GAGVSQSPRYKVAKRGQDVALRCDPISGHVSLFWYQQALGQGPEFLTYFQNEAQLDKSGLPSDRFFAERPEGSVSTLKIQRTQQEDSAVYLCASSLGNMKNTEAFFGQGTRLTVV.

This clonotype came up a few times. CDR3 amino acids: CASSWDRVKDTQYF. CDR3 DNA: TGTGCCAGCAGCTGGGACAGGGTGAAGGATACGCAGTATTTT. This chain uses TRBV5-6 with TRBJ2-3, with 9 bases that match TRBD1. CDR1 SGHDT and CDR2 YYEEEE come from the germline V gene. Losses at the gene ends were 3 bases for V and 6 bases for J; bases not matched to a gene: 5. CDR3 length: 14 amino acids.

This clonotype was seen repeatedly, ten times or more. This sequence joins TRBV7-9 and TRBJ2-7, with D possibly being TRBD1 (6 bases). The V gene's germline CDR1 is SEHNR and CDR2 FQNEAQ (reference sequence). V lost 7 bases, J lost 6 bases, and 22 bases lay in between. There are 15 residues in the CDR3. For the CDR3, the DNA is TGTGCCAGCACCGTATCCGGACAGCTACCTTCCGAGCAGTACTTC. As protein: CASTVSGQLPSEQYF.